This T cell receptor (beta chain) was documented in a study of blood T cells in healthy people across ages. Study as a whole: When template switching was applied, about one barcoded beta molecule was captured per two T cells.

Primed by a sample-barcoded 5' primer and a J-beta primer mix, a second PCR proceeded for about 6 to 11 cycles. TCRdb reprocessed the 5' RACE reads with MiXCR, giving one entry per CDR3 protein. The table records about 640,000 distinct CDR3 sequences, under 30% of them present only once. Germline CDR1 LNHDA, CDR2 SQIVND (reference sequence). V was clipped by 8 bases and J by 2 bases, with 12 bases between them. There are 13 residues in the CDR3. The gene calls are TRBV19 and TRBJ1-2; D is unresolved. The TCR originated in a woman of 80 years or more in good health. Sequencing input: blood. The DNA for the CDR3 is TGTGCCAGTTGGCAGAGAACCAACTATGGCTACACCTTC. Amino acid sequence: CASWQRTNYGYTF.